These 11 T cell receptor beta chains originate from one sample sequenced in a study of shared clonotypes between healthy human individuals. TCRdb keeps only in-frame clones here, not all; method: immunoSEQ multiplex PCR. The top ten clones hold roughly 1.1% of a sample with over a million clones, roughly 97% of them seen once. The source material was naive CD4+ T cells sorted from blood. Subset here: CD45RA+ positively selected. The receptors were gathered from a man aged 25-40 years in good health.

Only one count was recorded for this clone. The J gene is TRBJ1-1, the V gene TRBV5-1; D may be TRBD1 (5 bases). The V end was cut by 4 bases, the J end by 4 bases, with 14 bases between. The CDR3 spans 14 residues. Germline V lookup: CDR1 SGHRS, CDR2 YFSETQ. The CDR3 region has the DNA TGCGCCAGCAGCGAGGGCCTGAGGGGCACTGAAGCTTTCTTT. Its protein is CASSEGLRGTEAFF.

This chain connects TRBV7-2 to TRBJ2-1; 8 bases are a match to TRBD1. V shed 5 bases and J 3 bases; nucleotides not matched to a gene: 9. The germline gives CDR1 SGHTA, CDR2 FQGNSA. The CDR3 covers 16 residues. In DNA form, the CDR3 reads TGTGCCAGCAGCCCGAGACAGGGGAGTAACTACAATGAGCAGTTCTTC. It yields the protein CASSPRQGSNYNEQFF. Filled out from reference TRBV7-2 and TRBJ2-1, the complete variable domain reads GAGVSQSPSNKVTEKGKDVELRCDPISGHTALYWYRQSLGQGLEFLIYFQGNSAPDKSGLPSDRFSAERTGGSVSTLTIQRTQQEDSAVYLCASSPRQGSNYNEQFFGPGTRLTVL.

The chain combines TRBV4-3 with TRBJ2-2; no definite D call. Germline CDR1 is LGHNA and CDR2 is YSLEER. Trimming shortened V by 3 bases and J by 0 bases, and 14 bases separated the two germline ends. CDR3 length: 17 residues. The CDR3 reads CASSHEFPGPNTGELFF. The DNA of the CDR3 is TGCGCCAGCAGCCATGAATTCCCAGGACCGAACACCGGGGAGCTGTTTTTT.

The chain has TRBV11-2 and TRBJ2-7; 10 nucleotides align to TRBD1. The CDR3 has 15 residues. Germline CDR1 reads SGHAT; CDR2 reads FQNNGV. V lost 7 bases and J lost 8; bases outside the gene matches: 14. In nucleotides, the CDR3 is TGTGCCAGCATCGTGACAGGGGGCCAAAAGTACCAGCAGTACTTC. This translates into CASIVTGGQKYQQYF.

The chain links TRBV18 to TRBJ2-1; the D is unclear. Per the germline V gene, CDR1 is KGHSH and CDR2 is LQKENI. There are 13 residues in the CDR3. Between the trimmed V and J ends, which lost 3 bases and 8 bases, there was a span of 11 bases. The CDR3, as DNA: TGTGCCAGCTCACCCTATGGCGTCCATGAGCAGTTCTTC. Translating gives CASSPYGVHEQFF.

The chain combines TRBV5-6 with TRBJ1-2; 8 bases are a match to TRBD1. Germline V gene lookup returns CDR1 SGHDT and CDR2 YYEEEE. The CDR3 sequence is 15 residues long. The ends lost 3 bases at V and 8 bases at J; junction bases unmatched: 12. In DNA form, the CDR3 reads TGTGCCAGCAGCTGGGTTAGCAGGGGGCAGAGAGGCTACACCTTC. It codes for CASSWVSRGQRGYTF. Drawing the rest from reference TRBV5-6 and TRBJ1-2, the complete variable domain is DAGVTQSPTHLIKTRGQQVTLRCSPKSGHDTVSWYQQALGQGPQFIFQYYEEEERQRGNFPDRFSGHQFPNYSSELNVNALLLGDSALYLCASSWVSRGQRGYTFGSGTRLTVV.

This clone was counted a single time. The chain combines TRBV7-8 with TRBJ2-1; TRBD2 matches at 10 bases. Germline trimming cut 3 bases from V and 7 bases from J; bases unmatched to any gene: 9. Per the germline V gene, CDR1 is SGHVS and CDR2 is FQNEAQ. The CDR3 consists of 16 residues. The CDR3 is CASSLPAGGPSNEQFF. Written as DNA, the CDR3 is TGTGCCAGCAGCTTGCCAGCGGGAGGGCCTTCTAATGAGCAGTTCTTC.

For this clone: Other DNA sequences from this sample encode an identical CDR3 as well. The rearrangement links TRBV5-1 to TRBJ1-1, with 10 bases fitting TRBD1. Losses at the gene ends were 4 bases for V and 2 bases for J; bases not matched to a gene: 5. The CDR3 length is 15 residues. Germline CDR1 reads SGHRS; CDR2 reads YFSETQ. The CDR3 loop is CASSGDRGLNTEAFF. CDR3 DNA: TGCGCCAGCAGCGGGGACAGGGGATTAAACACTGAAGCTTTCTTT.

The chain has TRBV11-2 and TRBJ2-1, with 7 bases aligning to TRBD2. CDR1 is SGHAT and CDR2 is FQNNGV in the germline V gene. The CDR3 loop spans 15 amino acids. The V and J ends lost 2 bases and 8 bases, in that order; junction bases with no gene match: 9. CDR3 in amino acids: CASSLSGRAEHEQFF. CDR3 in DNA: TGTGCCAGCAGCTTAAGTGGGAGGGCCGAACATGAGCAGTTCTTC.

As concerns this clone: This sample also contains other DNA sequences that code for the same CDR3. The genes are TRBV19 and TRBJ2-2; possibly TRBD1 for D (6 bases). V was trimmed by 7 bases and J by 5 bases, leaving 8 bases between them. The CDR3 is 12 amino acids. Looked up from germline, CDR1 is LNHDA and CDR2 is SQIVND (reference sequence). The CDR3 sequence: CASMRGTGELFF. The CDR3 bases are TGTGCCAGTATGAGGGGGACCGGGGAGCTGTTTTTT.

Comments on this clone: This could be a read error, since a much larger clone is one nucleotide away. The CDR3 DNA reads as TGCGCCAGCAGCGAGGCCGGGGGCTGGGGCACTGAAGCTTTCTTT. Protein product: CASSEAGGWGTEAFF. V and J are TRBV4-1 and TRBJ1-1; D perhaps matches TRBD1 (6 bases). Trimming stripped 5 bases from V and 4 bases from J, with 17 bases between. The CDR3 has 15 residues. The germline CDR1 and CDR2 sequences are MGHRA and YSYEKL.